Each of the 2 T cell receptor beta chains below was sequenced from the same sample in a study of blood T cell repertoires in COVID-19. This table comes from immunoSEQ multiplex PCR, and its TCRdb copy is limited to in-frame clones, with some not included. The table has 130,000 to 150,000 clones, 85% to 90% seen once; the top ten hold less than 4%. Sequencing input: peripheral blood. Every receptor here comes from a woman aged 60-75 years with active COVID-19.

The rearrangement joins TRBV18 to TRBJ2-3; 8 bases are a match to TRBD2. With 4 bases clipped from V and 2 bases from J, the junction kept 8 bases outside the gene matches. The CDR3 sequence is 16 residues long. Germline loops: CDR1 KGHSH, CDR2 LQKENI. The CDR3 sequence: CASSLRVAGFTDTQYF. The CDR3 nucleotides are TGTGCCAGCTCACTTCGCGTAGCGGGATTCACAGATACGCAGTATTTT.

This clone was observed a single time. The rearrangement links TRBV28 to TRBJ2-1, with D uncertain. With 7 bases removed from V and 7 bases from J, the gap between germline ends came to 20 bases. CDR3 length equals 15 residues. Germline V gene lookup returns CDR1 MDHEN and CDR2 SYDVKM. In DNA, the CDR3 is TGTGCCAGCACCATGCCGAGCCTAGTGAGGAATGAGCAGTTCTTC. This translates into CASTMPSLVRNEQFF.